One sample yielded the 13 T cell receptor beta chains listed below, sequenced in a study of cytomegalovirus exposure and HLA in healthy donors. In the PCR, 60 Vbeta and 13 Jbeta primers were used. Sequencing used immunoSEQ multiplex PCR; TCRdb keeps in-frame clones, though not all of them. The sample records roughly 190,000 clones, around 82% being singletons. The sample consisted of PBMCs. These receptors were taken from a young man in good health and CMV-seronegative.

The chain carries TRBV14 and TRBJ2-1, with 10 nucleotides matching TRBD2. V dropped 4 bases and J dropped 1; count of bases not matched to a gene: 4. The germline gives CDR1 SGHDN, CDR2 FVKESK. The CDR3 consists of 16 residues. The CDR3 DNA reads TGTGCCAGCAGCCGAGCGGGAGGGTTATCCTACAATGAGCAGTTCTTC. It translates to CASSRAGGLSYNEQFF.

This clone was recorded once. The V call is TRBV5-6, the J call TRBJ2-5; D is undetermined. The end of the DNA aligns better with TRBJ2-7, so the J call may be wrong. CDR3 length: 14 amino acids. CDR1 is SGHDT, CDR2 YYEEEE, per germline. Here the CDR3 DNA reads TGTGCCAGCAGCCTGCTGCGCCCCTCCTACGAGCAGTACTTC. Translated, it gives CASSLLRPSYEQYF.

This rearrangement joins TRBV19 to TRBJ2-3, with 7 bases lining up with TRBD1. The trim removed 0 bases at V and 2 bases at J, leaving 11 bases unmatched. CDR1 and CDR2 (germline): LNHDA, SQIVND (reference sequence). The CDR3 has 18 amino acids. In DNA, the CDR3 is TGTGCCAGTAGTATAGACCCCGGGACAGCTTTTTTCACAGATACGCAGTATTTT. It is translated as CASSIDPGTAFFTDTQYF.

The V call is TRBV7-9, the J call TRBJ1-1; D ambiguous. Trimming pared 5 bases from V and 1 base from J, leaving 20 bases between. The CDR3 contains 17 residues. Germline CDR1 is SEHNR and CDR2 is FQNEAQ (reference sequence). The CDR3 DNA reads TGTGCCAGCAGCCCCGAGGGTGTCAGACTATCGAACACTGAAGCTTTCTTT. It translates to CASSPEGVRLSNTEAFF.

J is TRBJ2-7 and V is TRBV19; 8 bases are shared with TRBD2. Germline CDR1 is LNHDA and CDR2 is SQIVND (reference sequence). J gave up 8 bases and V 1 base, and 7 bases lay outside the gene matches. This CDR3 has 14 residues. The CDR3 bases are TGTGCCAGTAGTATAGGGAGCGGGGGCTCCCAGCAGTACTTC. Translation gives CASSIGSGGSQQYF.

The gene calls are TRBV7-9 and TRBJ2-1; D is possibly TRBD2 (6 bases). The germline gives CDR1 SEHNR, CDR2 FQNEAQ (reference sequence). Trimming shortened V by 5 bases and J by 4 bases, and 18 bases separated the two germline ends. This CDR3 comprises 16 residues. CDR3 protein: CASSPGVARRYNEQFF. DNA of the CDR3: TGTGCCAGCAGCCCGGGGGTGGCTAGGAGGTACAATGAGCAGTTCTTC.

The rearrangement joins TRBV5-4 to TRBJ1-1; D gene unclear. This CDR3 spans 15 amino acids. Trimming removed 4 bases at V and 0 bases at J, with 13 bases between. Germline V gives CDR1 SGHNT, CDR2 YYREEE (reference sequence). The CDR3 region is CASSRTRRVNTEAFF. The CDR3 DNA is TGTGCCAGCAGCAGGACCCGGAGGGTGAACACTGAAGCTTTCTTT. Supplemented by reference TRBV5-4 and TRBJ1-1, the full variable domain reads ETGVTQSPTHLIKTRGQQVTLRCSSQSGHNTVSWYQQALGQGPQFIFQYYREEENGRGNFPPRFSGLQFPNYSSELNVNALELDDSALYLCASSRTRRVNTEAFFGQGTRLTVV.

The chain links TRBV11-1 to TRBJ2-7; 8 bases fit TRBD2. The CDR3 has 14 residues. Germline assignment: CDR1 SGHAT and CDR2 FQDESV (reference sequence). Losses at the gene ends were 1 base for V and 5 bases for J; bases not matched to a gene: 4. As DNA, the CDR3 is TGTGCCAGCAGCTTAGTTCCGGGAGGGGACGAGCAGTACTTC. Protein product: CASSLVPGGDEQYF.

In this sample, this clone turned up a few times. The chain employs TRBV5-1 and TRBJ1-6, with D tentatively TRBD1 (5 bases). V lost 0 bases, J lost 5 bases, and 12 bases lay in between. The CDR3 length is 16 residues. Germline loops: CDR1 SGHRS, CDR2 YFSETQ. CDR3 nucleotides: TGCGCCAGCAGCTTGGCAGGGCCCGAGAATAATTCACCCCTCCACTTT. Translation gives CASSLAGPENNSPLHF.

The chain employs TRBV9 and TRBJ2-7, with 11 nucleotides matching TRBD1. With V trimmed by 4 bases and J by 7 bases, 7 bases remained unmatched. The CDR3 contains 14 residues. CDR1 SGDLS and CDR2 YYNGEE come from the germline V gene. The CDR3, as DNA: TGTGCCAGCAGCCCCGGGACAGGGGGTGGAGAGCAGTACTTC. Encoded protein: CASSPGTGGGEQYF.

The chain joins TRBV4-1 to TRBJ2-7, with TRBD1 matching over 9 bases. This CDR3 has 16 amino acids. V lost 4 bases to trimming and J lost 2 bases; unmatched junction nucleotides: 9. Germline values: CDR1 MGHRA, CDR2 YSYEKL. CDR3 DNA sequence: TGCGCCAGCAGCCGGGCAGGGACAGGGAGGACCTACGAGCAGTACTTC. Protein sequence: CASSRAGTGRTYEQYF.

The V gene is TRBV19, the J gene TRBJ1-2; 8 bases match TRBD1. This CDR3 is 13 amino acids long. Unmatched junction bases numbered 9, after V lost 7 bases and J lost 8 bases. Germline CDR1 reads LNHDA; CDR2 reads SQIVND (reference sequence). The CDR3 loop is CASTGTGVGGYTF. DNA for the CDR3: TGTGCCAGTACCGGGACAGGTGTTGGGGGCTACACCTTC. Complete variable domain (other parts from reference TRBV19 and TRBJ1-2): DGGITQSPKYLFRKEGQNVTLSCEQNLNHDAMYWYRQDPGQGLRLIYYSQIVNDFQKGDIAEGYSVSREKKESFPLTVTSAQKNPTAFYLCASTGTGVGGYTFGSGTRLTVV.

The V gene is TRBV27, the J gene TRBJ2-1; 8 bases line up with TRBD1. V shed 7 bases, J shed 2 bases, and the junction held 4 bases outside the gene matches. The CDR3 extends over 14 amino acids. CDR1 and CDR2 from the germline V gene are MNHEY and SMNVEV (reference sequence). The CDR3 DNA follows: TGTGCCAGCACCGACAGGGGAGCCTACAATGAGCAGTTCTTC. Translation gives CASTDRGAYNEQFF.